One and the same sample provided the 28 T cell receptor beta chains below, sequenced in a study of blood T cell repertoires in COVID-19. Assay used: immunoSEQ multiplex PCR; TCRdb lists only in-frame clones, some missing. The sample holds just over 150,000 clones, approximately 92% seen once. The sequenced sample was peripheral blood. The receptor set was obtained from a man aged 25-45 years with COVID-19, enrolled during active disease.

The gene calls are TRBV4-3 and TRBJ1-1, with TRBD1 as a possible D gene (5 bases). V was shortened by 0 bases and J by 0 bases, with 14 bases between the two germline ends. Germline V gene lookup returns CDR1 LGHNA and CDR2 YSLEER. The CDR3 spans 17 residues. DNA for the CDR3: TGCGCCAGCAGCCAAGATCTGGGGGGAATTATGAACACTGAAGCTTTCTTT. Translating it yields CASSQDLGGIMNTEAFF.

The chain is built from TRBV4-3 and TRBJ1-2; 8 bases align to TRBD1. The CDR3 consists of 17 residues. CDR1 is LGHNA and CDR2 is YSLEER in the germline V gene. The V and J ends lost 1 base and 2 bases, in that order; junction bases with no gene match: 9. CDR3 amino acids: CASSQVRRTGSNYGYTF. The CDR3 nucleotides read TGCGCCAGCAGCCAAGTACGGAGGACAGGGTCCAACTATGGCTACACCTTC.

This chain uses TRBV9 with TRBJ1-2; 10 bases align to TRBD1. Trimming took 0 bases from V and 5 from J; bases not matched to a gene: 10. This CDR3 has 17 residues. Germline CDR1 is SGDLS and CDR2 is YYNGEE. CDR3 sequence (DNA): TGTGCCAGCAGCGTAGAGGGGACAGGGGCGCGGTTATATGGCTACACCTTC. It translates to CASSVEGTGARLYGYTF. Full variable domain (missing parts from reference TRBV9 and TRBJ1-2): DSGVTQTPKHLITATGQRVTLRCSPRSGDLSVYWYQQSLDQGLQFLIQYYNGEERAKGNILERFSAQQFPDLHSELNLSSLELGDSALYFCASSVEGTGARLYGYTFGSGTRLTVV.

The chain employs TRBV5-6 and TRBJ2-7, with D possibly being TRBD2 (6 bases). Germline assignment: CDR1 SGHDT and CDR2 YYEEEE. The V end was cut by 1 base, the J end by 0 bases, with 17 bases between. This CDR3 is built from 17 residues. CDR3 DNA: TGTGCCAGCAGCTTGCGACGGGGGACTTCTAGCTCCTACGAGCAGTACTTC. Translating it yields CASSLRRGTSSSYEQYF.

This chain's CDR3 is CATKTGVNTGELFF. The CDR3 DNA follows: TGTGCCACCAAGACAGGTGTGAACACCGGGGAGCTGTTTTTT. The rearrangement joins TRBV24-1 to TRBJ2-2; perhaps TRBD1 as D (6 bases). CDR3 length equals 14 residues. Trimming cost V 8 bases and J 1 base, with 10 bases left between them. From germline, CDR1 is KGHDR and CDR2 SFDVKD.

The J gene is TRBJ1-2, the V gene TRBV5-1; D is unclear. CDR1 SGHRS and CDR2 YFSETQ come from the germline V gene. V was trimmed by 5 bases and J by 4 bases, leaving 12 bases between them. The CDR3 covers 13 residues. The CDR3 loop is CASRPPGIYGYTF. The CDR3 coding sequence is TGCGCCAGCAGGCCGCCGGGTATCTATGGCTACACCTTC.

V and J are TRBV12-5 and TRBJ2-3; 16 nucleotides align to TRBD2. The CDR3 length is 18 residues. CDR1 and CDR2 from the germline V gene are LGHNT and FRNRAP. The V and J ends lost 2 bases and 4 bases, in that order; junction bases with no gene match: 6. CDR3 sequence: CASGLPAGTSGGADTQYF. CDR3 sequence (DNA): TGTGCTAGTGGTTTGCCGGCAGGGACTAGCGGGGGGGCAGATACGCAGTATTTT.

The J gene is TRBJ2-5, the V gene TRBV5-4, with 7 positions matching TRBD2. Germline V gene sequence: CDR1 SGHNT, CDR2 YYREEE (reference sequence). The CDR3 spans 14 residues. Trimming cost V 0 bases and J 2 bases; bases outside gene matches: 1. The CDR3 nucleotides are TGTGCCAGCAGCTTGGGACTAGCACAAGAGACCCAGTACTTC. As protein: CASSLGLAQETQYF.

The rearrangement joins TRBV5-1 to TRBJ2-1, with 9 nucleotides matching TRBD2. With 5 bases clipped from V and 7 bases from J, the junction kept 10 bases outside the gene matches. The CDR3 is 15 residues long. Germline V gene lookup returns CDR1 SGHRS and CDR2 YFSETQ. CDR3 coding DNA: TGCGCCAGCAGTCGCGGGGGGGCCGAATTAAATGAGCAGTTCTTC. This codes for CASSRGGAELNEQFF.

This clone was seen only once. V is TRBV7-9 and J is TRBJ2-7; possibly TRBD2 for D (6 bases). The CDR3 spans 14 residues. Germline assignment: CDR1 SEHNR and CDR2 FQNEAQ (reference sequence). The V gene lost 5 bases and the J gene lost 0 bases, with 11 bases spanning the gap. CDR3 sequence: CASSGRGSSYEQYF. In nucleotides, the CDR3 is TGTGCCAGCAGCGGGCGGGGCTCCTCCTACGAGCAGTACTTC.

The rearrangement joins TRBV27 to TRBJ2-1; a possible D gene is TRBD1 (6 bases). The CDR3 sequence is 14 residues long. The ends were cut back, 2 bases at V and 10 bases at J, with 15 bases in the middle. CDR1 and CDR2 (germline): MNHEY, SMNVEV (reference sequence). CDR3 residues: CASSLTDSLEEQFF. The CDR3 region has the DNA TGTGCCAGCAGTTTAACGGACAGCCTAGAAGAGCAGTTCTTC.

The rearrangement uses TRBV9 and TRBJ2-3; the D gene is possibly TRBD2 (6 bases). Germline CDR1 and CDR2: SGDLS and YYNGEE. Trimming cost V 7 bases and J 2 bases, with 14 bases left between them. The CDR3 loop spans 14 amino acids. The CDR3 nucleotides read TGTGCCAGCGCGGGGAGTGAACCCACAGATACGCAGTATTTT. It specifies CASAGSEPTDTQYF.

The J gene is TRBJ2-7, the V gene TRBV7-7, with TRBD2 matching 9 bases. The V gene end was trimmed by 5 bases and the J gene end by 1 base; junction bases not matched to a gene: 15. CDR1 and CDR2 from the germline V gene are SSHAT and FNYEAQ (reference sequence). This CDR3 is built from 18 residues. The CDR3 DNA reads TGTGCCAGCAGCCCGGACAGGTTTAGCGGGAGAGGATCCTACGAGCAGTACTTC. It yields the protein CASSPDRFSGRGSYEQYF.

The rearrangement joins TRBV7-9 to TRBJ1-5; possible D gene TRBD1, 6 bases. The CDR3 runs 15 residues. Between the trimmed V and J ends, which lost 5 bases and 0 bases, there was a span of 11 bases. Germline V gene lookup returns CDR1 SEHNR and CDR2 FQNEAQ (reference sequence). CDR3 nucleotides: TGTGCCAGCAGCCGGGGGGCAAATAGCAATCAGCCCCAGCATTTT. It specifies CASSRGANSNQPQHF. Complete variable domain (other parts from reference TRBV7-9 and TRBJ1-5): DTGVSQNPRHKITKRGQNVTFRCDPISEHNRLYWYRQTLGQGPEFLTYFQNEAQLEKSRLLSDRFSAERPKGSFSTLEIQRTEQGDSAMYLCASSRGANSNQPQHFGDGTRLSIL.

V gene TRBV10-3 combines with J gene TRBJ2-3; 7 bases agree with TRBD2. V dropped 0 bases and J dropped 4; count of bases not matched to a gene: 1. Germline lookup yields CDR1 ENHRY and CDR2 SYGVKD. The CDR3 runs to 14 residues. The chain's CDR3 is CAISESTSSDTQYF. As DNA, the CDR3 is TGTGCCATCAGTGAGTCGACTAGCTCAGATACGCAGTATTTT.

The chain recombines TRBV12-3 or TRBV12-4 with TRBJ1-2; no clear D. Trimming pared 0 bases from V and 6 bases from J, leaving 5 bases between. The CDR3 covers 12 residues. The CDR3 DNA follows: TGTGCCAGCAGTTTAGCTCGGGATGGCTACACCTTC. This sequence encodes CASSLARDGYTF.

This chain joins TRBV7-9 and TRBJ1-1; D is ambiguous. CDR1 is SEHNR and CDR2 is FQNEAQ in the germline V gene (reference sequence). The CDR3 runs to 14 residues. Deletions cut 7 bases from V and 6 bases from J, with 18 bases between. The CDR3 sequence is CASTLMIANSEAFF. CDR3 DNA sequence: TGTGCCAGCACGCTAATGATCGCCAACTCTGAAGCTTTCTTT.

The sample holds a few counts of this clone. This chain links TRBV5-4 with TRBJ1-4, with a possible D match to TRBD1 (5 bases). In germline, CDR1 is SGHNT, CDR2 YYREEE (reference sequence). This CDR3 comprises 13 residues. The V and J ends lost 1 base and 7 bases respectively, with 8 bases between them. CDR3 sequence (DNA): TGTGCCAGCAGCTTGAGGGGAAGTGAAAAACTGTTTTTT. Its translation: CASSLRGSEKLFF.

This clone was observed a few times. The V gene is TRBV24-1, the J gene TRBJ1-1; no clear D gene. V lost 3 bases to trimming and J lost 1 base, with 5 bases between them. This CDR3 spans 13 amino acids. Germline loops: CDR1 KGHDR, CDR2 SFDVKD. The CDR3 coding sequence is TGTGCCACCAGTGATCGGAGGAACACTGAAGCTTTCTTT. Protein product: CATSDRRNTEAFF.

The rearrangement links TRBV7-7 to TRBJ2-7; no firm D call. The CDR3 is 13 residues long. In germline, CDR1 is SSHAT, CDR2 FNYEAQ (reference sequence). V shed 1 base and J shed 5 bases, with 9 bases lying between them. Written as DNA, the CDR3 is TGTGCCAGCAGCTTAGATGCGGCGAACGAGCAGTACTTC. Protein: CASSLDAANEQYF.

This clone is a singleton in its sample. This rearrangement joins TRBV2 to TRBJ1-2, with 8 bases that match TRBD1. Losses at the gene ends were 3 bases for V and 8 bases for J; bases not matched to a gene: 5. The length of the CDR3 is 13 residues. CDR1 SNHLY and CDR2 FYNNEI come from the germline V gene. In nucleotides, the CDR3 is TGTGCCAGCAGTGATTGGACAGGGTTAGGCTACACCTTC. It translates to CASSDWTGLGYTF. Full variable domain (missing parts from reference TRBV2 and TRBJ1-2): EPEVTQTPSHQVTQMGQEVILRCVPISNHLYFYWYRQILGQKVEFLVSFYNNEISEKSEIFDDQFSVERPDGSNFTLKIRSTKLEDSAMYFCASSDWTGLGYTFGSGTRLTVV.

V gene TRBV19 combines with J gene TRBJ1-1; D is uncertain. CDR3 length: 15 residues. Germline CDR1 LNHDA, CDR2 SQIVND (reference sequence). Trimming stripped 3 bases from V and 0 bases from J, with 11 bases between. The CDR3 loop reads CASSISLLLNTEAFF. CDR3 sequence (DNA): TGTGCCAGTAGTATTTCACTTCTCCTGAACACTGAAGCTTTCTTT. The full variable domain, completed using reference TRBV19 and TRBJ1-1, is DGGITQSPKYLFRKEGQNVTLSCEQNLNHDAMYWYRQDPGQGLRLIYYSQIVNDFQKGDIAEGYSVSREKKESFPLTVTSAQKNPTAFYLCASSISLLLNTEAFFGQGTRLTVV.

CDR3 DNA sequence: TGTGCCTGGTCACCGGGACAGGGGAGAAGCAATCAGCCCCAGCATTTT. It is translated as CAWSPGQGRSNQPQHF. This sequence joins TRBV30 and TRBJ1-5; 10 nucleotides agree with TRBD1. Germline CDR1 reads GTSNPN; CDR2 reads SVGIG (reference sequence). This CDR3 spans 16 amino acids. Trimming cost V 5 bases and J 1 base; bases outside gene matches: 8. Filled out from reference TRBV30 and TRBJ1-5, the complete variable domain reads SQTIHQWPATLVQPVGSPLSLECTVEGTSNPNLYWYRQAAGRGLQLLFYSVGIGQISSEVPQNLSASRPQDRQFILSSKKLLLSDSGFYLCAWSPGQGRSNQPQHFGDGTRLSIL.

The sample holds one count of this clone. This chain links TRBV12-3 or TRBV12-4 with TRBJ2-1; a weak D match, TRBD2 (6 bases). The CDR3 runs to 13 residues. Between the trimmed V and J ends, which lost 5 bases and 9 bases, there was a span of 14 bases. The CDR3 region is CASSPGGRPEQFF. CDR3 bases: TGTGCCAGCAGTCCCGGGGGTAGGCCTGAGCAGTTCTTC.

The V and J genes are TRBV6-5 and TRBJ2-7; 9 positions match TRBD2. The CDR3 extends over 11 amino acids. In germline, CDR1 is MNHEY, CDR2 SVGAGI. The trim removed 11 bases at V and 4 bases at J, leaving 3 bases unmatched. CDR3 region: CAVSGSYEQYF. Written as DNA, the CDR3 is TGTGCCGTTAGCGGGAGTTACGAGCAGTACTTC.

This clone appeared a single time. In DNA, the CDR3 is TGCGCCAGCAGCACTGGAGGGACGTCGACCTACGAGCAGTACTTC. It yields the protein CASSTGGTSTYEQYF. The chain carries TRBV5-1 and TRBJ2-7, with a weak D call TRBD2 (6 bases). The CDR3 runs to 15 residues. Trimming shortened V by 4 bases and J by 2 bases, and 16 bases separated the two germline ends. CDR1 and CDR2 (germline): SGHRS, YFSETQ. Full variable domain (missing parts from reference TRBV5-1 and TRBJ2-7): KAGVTQTPRYLIKTRGQQVTLSCSPISGHRSVSWYQQTPGQGLQFLFEYFSETQRNKGNFPGRFSGRQFSNSRSEMNVSTLELGDSALYLCASSTGGTSTYEQYFGPGTRLTVT.

The CDR3 sequence: CASSYSRDYGYTF. CDR3 DNA sequence: TGTGCCAGCAGTTACTCGAGGGACTATGGCTACACCTTC. The chain couples TRBV6-5 to TRBJ1-2; D unresolved. Trimming left V 0 bases short and J 3 bases short, with 5 bases between. The CDR3 loop spans 13 amino acids. Germline CDR1 is MNHEY and CDR2 is SVGAGI.

The CDR3 here is CASTSTAGGPYEQYF. The CDR3 region has the DNA TGTGCCAGCACCTCAACGGCGGGGGGGCCCTACGAGCAGTACTTC. V usage is TRBV6-5 and J usage is TRBJ2-7, with 9 bases fitting TRBD2. The germline V gene has CDR1 MNHEY and CDR2 SVGAGI. V was pared by 7 bases and J by 2 bases, with 9 bases of the junction left unmatched. The CDR3 has 15 residues.